The 29 T cell receptor beta chains given below trace back to one sample, sequenced in a study of early T cells in non-severe SARS-CoV-2 infection. MiXCR was run by TCRdb on the 5' RACE reads, yielding one entry per CDR3 protein. The sample includes about 110,000 distinct CDR3 sequences, roughly 12% of them seen just once. The sample here was whole blood, taken at baseline. Receptor source: an adult who was a healthcare worker with PCR-confirmed SARS-CoV-2 infection or an uninfected control (not recorded which).

This chain links TRBV3-1 with TRBJ2-2, with a tentative D call TRBD1 (5 bases). V lost 3 bases to trimming and J lost 0 bases, with 8 bases between them. Germline values: CDR1 LGHDT, CDR2 YNNKEL (reference sequence). There are 15 residues in the CDR3. As DNA, the CDR3 is TGTGCCAGCAGCCATTCGACAGCGAACACCGGGGAGCTGTTTTTT. Its protein is CASSHSTANTGELFF.

The chain couples TRBV29-1 to TRBJ2-1; 8 bases map to TRBD1. The CDR3 spans 13 residues. Germline CDR1 reads SQVTM; CDR2 reads ANQGSEA. CDR3 sequence (DNA): TGCAGGGACAGGGCGCCACCCTACAATGAGCAGTTCTTC. It translates to CRDRAPPYNEQFF.

This clonotype showed up many times. The CDR3 protein is CASSPETDNEQFF. In DNA, the CDR3 is TGTGCCAGCAGTCCCGAGACAGACAATGAGCAGTTCTTC. V usage is TRBV2 and J usage is TRBJ2-1, with D tentatively TRBD1 (5 bases). The CDR3 has 13 residues. V was trimmed by 5 bases and J by 5 bases, leaving 10 bases between them. Germline lookup yields CDR1 SNHLY and CDR2 FYNNEI.

In its sample, this clonotype was seen many times. J is TRBJ2-1 and V is TRBV7-3; TRBD1 is a possible D gene (5 bases). Trimming removed 3 bases from V and 7 bases from J, with 16 bases in between. The CDR3 is made up of 15 amino acids. Germline V gives CDR1 SGHTA, CDR2 FQGTGA. Here the CDR3 reads CASSFDREGWNEQFF. In nucleotides, the CDR3 is TGTGCCAGCAGCTTCGACAGAGAAGGTTGGAATGAGCAGTTCTTC.

The chain couples TRBV7-2 to TRBJ1-1; 7 nucleotides line up with TRBD1. The CDR3 consists of 13 residues. Per the germline V gene, CDR1 is SGHTA and CDR2 is FQGNSA. V was pared by 6 bases and J by 6 bases, with 7 bases of the junction left unmatched. CDR3 amino acids: CASSRQGDAEAFF. The CDR3, as DNA: TGTGCCAGCAGTCGACAGGGAGACGCTGAAGCTTTCTTT.

This sequence joins TRBV11-2 and TRBJ2-1; 8 bases are a match to TRBD1. The CDR3 spans 14 residues. Germline V gene lookup returns CDR1 SGHAT and CDR2 FQNNGV. With 6 bases clipped from V and 2 bases from J, the junction kept 3 bases outside the gene matches. The CDR3 nucleotides read TGTGCCAGCAGAGACAGGGGACCCTACAATGAGCAGTTCTTC. It specifies CASRDRGPYNEQFF.

This clonotype has only a few counts. V gene TRBV20-1 combines with J gene TRBJ1-2, with D perhaps matching TRBD1 (5 bases). The CDR3 spans 11 residues. V shed 2 bases and J shed 4 bases, with 5 bases lying between them. Germline-derived CDR1 and CDR2 are DFQATT and SNEGSKA (reference sequence). The CDR3 spells CSARRGYGYTF. Here the CDR3 DNA reads TGCAGTGCTAGAAGGGGCTATGGCTACACCTTC.

This clonotype was found many times. This rearrangement joins TRBV27 to TRBJ1-6, with 7 bases that match TRBD1. The J segment lost 8 bases and the V segment lost 4 bases, leaving 8 bases of the junction unmatched. Germline CDR1 MNHEY, CDR2 SMNVEV (reference sequence). The CDR3 runs 15 residues. CDR3 region: CASSSLQGRDSPLHF. The DNA of the CDR3 is TGTGCCAGCAGTTCCCTACAGGGGCGAGATTCACCCCTCCACTTT.

This clonotype was detected many times. The chain carries TRBV20-1 and TRBJ2-5; no clear D gene. Trimming pared 4 bases from V and 0 bases from J, leaving 15 bases between. The CDR3 contains 15 residues. Germline loops: CDR1 DFQATT, CDR2 SNEGSKA (reference sequence). The CDR3 region is CSAISNDAHQETQYF. In DNA form, the CDR3 reads TGCAGTGCTATCAGTAATGACGCACACCAAGAGACCCAGTACTTC.

In this sample, this clonotype turned up a few times. The V gene is TRBV5-4, the J gene TRBJ2-1; TRBD2 agrees at 12 bases. The CDR3 spans 16 residues. Per the germline V gene, CDR1 is SGHNT and CDR2 is YYREEE (reference sequence). Trimming at V came to 4 bases and at J to 4 bases, leaving 6 bases not matched to a gene. CDR3 in amino acids: CASSLAGGRTYNEQFF. Here the CDR3 DNA reads TGTGCCAGCAGCCTAGCGGGAGGGAGAACATACAATGAGCAGTTCTTC.

The rearrangement joins TRBV2 to TRBJ1-2; tentative D call: TRBD1 (5 bases). CDR1 and CDR2 (germline): SNHLY, FYNNEI. The CDR3 is 13 amino acids. With 9 bases removed from V and 0 bases from J, the gap between germline ends came to 11 bases. The CDR3 is CARRDPANYGYTF. The CDR3 DNA is TGTGCCAGGAGGGACCCCGCTAACTATGGCTACACCTTC.

The CDR3 nucleotides are TGTGCCAGCAGCCCTAGCAGCGCAACTAATGAAAAACTGTTTTTT. Its protein is CASSPSSATNEKLFF. This chain uses TRBV7-2 with TRBJ1-4; D unclear. The CDR3 is 15 amino acids. Germline V CDR1 and CDR2: SGHTA, FQGNSA. The V end lost 5 bases, the J end lost 0 bases, and 10 bases lay between the germline ends.

This clonotype appeared many times. V gene TRBV6-1 combines with J gene TRBJ2-7; the match to TRBD1 covers 8 bases. Per the germline V gene, CDR1 is MNHNS and CDR2 is SASEGT. CDR3 size: 15 residues. The ends lost 8 bases at V and 4 bases at J; junction bases unmatched: 13. The CDR3: CASPRFDRGGYEQYF. In nucleotides, the CDR3 is TGTGCCAGCCCCCGTTTTGACAGGGGTGGGTACGAGCAGTACTTC.

The V gene is TRBV12-3 or TRBV12-4, the J gene TRBJ2-5; D possibly corresponds to TRBD2 (5 bases). V was trimmed by 7 bases and J by 7 bases, leaving 10 bases between them. The CDR3 is 11 residues long. This CDR3 is CASTSRGTQYF. In DNA form, the CDR3 reads TGTGCCAGCACCTCCCGGGGGACCCAGTACTTC.

The chain links TRBV2 to TRBJ1-6; tentatively, D is TRBD1 (5 bases). V was pared by 3 bases and J by 5 bases, with 11 bases between. This CDR3 is built from 15 residues. Germline CDR1 SNHLY, CDR2 FYNNEI. The DNA of the CDR3 is TGTGCCAGCAGTGATGACAGCCCCCATAATTCACCCCTCCACTTT. It encodes CASSDDSPHNSPLHF.

This chain links TRBV11-2 with TRBJ2-2, with D possibly being TRBD1 (5 bases). Trimming left V 7 bases short and J 3 bases short, with 15 bases between. This CDR3 contains 15 residues. Germline CDR1 SGHAT, CDR2 FQNNGV. The CDR3 here is CASILVGQYTGELFF. CDR3 nucleotides: TGTGCCAGCATTCTTGTGGGGCAGTACACCGGGGAGCTGTTTTTT. The full variable domain, its missing parts supplied by reference TRBV11-2 and TRBJ2-2, is EAGVAQSPRYKIIEKRQSVAFWCNPISGHATLYWYQQILGQGPKLLIQFQNNGVVDDSQLPKDRFSAERLKGVDSTLKIQPAKLEDSAVYLCASILVGQYTGELFFGEGSRLTVL.

The chain carries TRBV2 and TRBJ2-3; tentatively, D is TRBD1 or TRBD2 (5 bases each). This CDR3 comprises 15 residues. V lost 6 bases and J lost 3, with 16 bases in between. Germline V CDR1 and CDR2: SNHLY, FYNNEI. Written as DNA, the CDR3 is TGTGCCAGCAGGCTTCAGGGTTCGGGAACAGATACGCAGTATTTT. Amino acids: CASRLQGSGTDTQYF.

There are a few counts of this clonotype. The chain combines TRBV12-3 or TRBV12-4 with TRBJ2-7; D possibly corresponds to TRBD1 (5 bases). The CDR3 extends over 14 amino acids. Trimming cost V 3 bases and J 2 bases, with 11 bases left between them. CDR3 protein: CASSLATEPYEQYF. As DNA, the CDR3 is TGTGCCAGCAGTTTGGCGACAGAGCCCTACGAGCAGTACTTC.

V gene TRBV2 combines with J gene TRBJ2-3; 8 bases are shared with TRBD2. The CDR3 runs 15 residues. Unmatched junction bases numbered 6, after V lost 3 bases and J lost 4 bases. In germline, CDR1 is SNHLY, CDR2 FYNNEI. The CDR3 nucleotides are TGTGCCAGCAGTGACCCAGCGGGGGTCGCAGATACGCAGTATTTT. The encoded protein is CASSDPAGVADTQYF.

The CDR3 DNA sequence: TGCGCCAGCAGCCAATGGGGACTAGCCTACGAGCAGTACTTC. Residues: CASSQWGLAYEQYF. The chain carries TRBV4-1 and TRBJ2-7, with 8 bases that match TRBD2. The CDR3 length is 14 residues. Per germline, CDR1 MGHRA and CDR2 YSYEKL. The V and J ends lost 2 bases and 2 bases, in that order; junction bases with no gene match: 2.

There are a few counts of this clonotype. V gene TRBV20-1 combines with J gene TRBJ2-1; the D gene is possibly TRBD1 (6 bases). With 7 bases removed from V and 5 bases from J, the gap between germline ends came to 9 bases. Germline-derived CDR1 and CDR2 are DFQATT and SNEGSKA (reference sequence). The CDR3 covers 11 residues. The CDR3 region is CSVGGHNEQFF. The CDR3 DNA reads TGCAGTGTTGGGGGCCACAATGAGCAGTTCTTC.

A few counts support this clonotype. The chain joins TRBV7-2 to TRBJ2-5, with D hard to call. Between the trimmed V and J ends, which lost 3 bases and 4 bases, there was a span of 9 bases. Per germline, CDR1 SGHTA and CDR2 FQGNSA. The length of the CDR3 is 13 residues. CDR3 residues: CASSFYVRETQYF. CDR3 DNA: TGTGCCAGCAGCTTTTATGTGAGAGAGACCCAGTACTTC.

This clonotype has just a few counts. V gene TRBV18 combines with J gene TRBJ2-3; D unclear. Germline V gives CDR1 KGHSH, CDR2 LQKENI. V was trimmed by 5 bases and J by 1 base, leaving 10 bases between them. The CDR3 spans 14 residues. The CDR3 region has the DNA TGTGCCAGCTCATATAGTAGAGGCACAGATACGCAGTATTTT. This encodes CASSYSRGTDTQYF.

This clonotype is a singleton in its sample. CDR3 nucleotides: TGTGCCAGCAGCCCGGGGGGGATTGAAGCTTTCTTT. This codes for CASSPGGIEAFF. The chain joins TRBV6-6 to TRBJ1-1; D is possibly TRBD1 (5 bases). V dropped 6 bases and J dropped 7 bases, with 12 bases sitting between them. Germline V gene lookup returns CDR1 MNHNY and CDR2 SVGAGI (reference sequence). The CDR3 is 12 residues long.

This clonotype appeared a few times. The chain links TRBV5-1 to TRBJ1-1; 10 positions agree with TRBD1. J gave up 11 bases and V 4 bases, and 11 bases lay outside the gene matches. The germline V gene encodes CDR1 SGHRS and CDR2 YFSETQ. The CDR3 runs to 14 residues. The CDR3 is CASSVNRDRGVAFF. CDR3 DNA sequence: TGCGCCAGCAGCGTAAACCGGGACAGGGGAGTGGCTTTCTTT.

The table lists this clonotype with many counts. The CDR3 protein is CASSLSWESTDTQYF. In DNA, the CDR3 is TGTGCCAGCAGTCTAAGTTGGGAAAGCACAGATACGCAGTATTTT. The chain joins TRBV28 to TRBJ2-3, with unresolved D. The ends were cut back, 5 bases at V and 0 bases at J, with 12 bases in the middle. This CDR3 is 15 amino acids long. The germline V gene encodes CDR1 MDHEN and CDR2 SYDVKM.

Many counts were recorded for this clonotype. The chain links TRBV27 to TRBJ1-2, with D possibly matching TRBD1 (6 bases). CDR1 is MNHEY and CDR2 is SMNVEV in the germline V gene (reference sequence). Trimming took 4 bases from V and 8 from J, leaving 17 bases between them. The CDR3 loop spans 14 amino acids. Written as DNA, the CDR3 is TGTGCCAGCAGTTGGTATACAGGGCTGGGAGGCTACACCTTC. The encoded protein is CASSWYTGLGGYTF.

The rearrangement joins TRBV6-5 to TRBJ1-2, with D unclear. CDR3 size: 13 residues. The germline V gene has CDR1 MNHEY and CDR2 SVGAGI. Trimming shortened V by 0 bases and J by 14 bases, and 16 bases separated the two germline ends. CDR3 protein: CASSYSLAPSKTF. In DNA form, the CDR3 reads TGTGCCAGCAGTTACTCGCTGGCCCCTTCAAAAACCTTC.

V is TRBV24-1 and J is TRBJ1-1; D gene uncertain. The V gene lost 9 bases and the J gene lost 4 bases, with 14 bases spanning the gap. This CDR3 is built from 13 residues. Germline assignment: CDR1 KGHDR and CDR2 SFDVKD. The CDR3 coding sequence is TGTGCCACCGCAACGAAGGTTGGCACTGAAGCTTTCTTT. This sequence encodes CATATKVGTEAFF.